This TCR beta chain came from a study of cytomegalovirus exposure and HLA in healthy donors. Per the germline V gene, CDR1 is SGHTA and CDR2 is FQGNSA. The V end was cut by 3 bases, the J end by 9 bases, with 12 bases between. CDR3 size: 12 residues. This clone was picked up a small number of times. The PCR contained 60 Vbeta and 13 Jbeta primers. Using immunoSEQ multiplex PCR, the repertoire was profiled, and TCRdb retains in-frame clones only, with some absent. In the table there are approximately 100,000 clones, 9.4% of which are singletons. The receptor was isolated from a man aged 50 to 59 in good health and CMV-seropositive. The J gene is TRBJ2-7, the V gene TRBV7-2; tentatively, D is TRBD1 (6 bases). Sequenced sample: PBMCs. CDR3 sequence: CASSLGLQGQYF. As DNA, the CDR3 is TGTGCCAGCAGCTTGGGGCTACAGGGGCAGTACTTC.